The 20 T cell receptor beta chains listed next were all sequenced from one sample in a study of tumor and adjacent non-tumor tissue in lung cancer. No cell sorting was done before RNA was extracted from the tissue. A modified ARM-PCR protocol with three rounds of nested PCR amplified TCRbeta. Using its own MiXCR run on the multiplex PCR reads, TCRdb lists one record per CDR3 protein. The sample has 200,000 to 250,000 distinct CDR3 sequences, around 71% seen once. Sequencing was carried out using lung tumor tissue. Receptors originate from a man between 60 and 70 years old with non-small cell lung cancer.

A word on this clonotype: A single base separates this from a much larger clone, so it may be a read error. The CDR3 does not end in the conserved phenylalanine or tryptophan, so this is likely a read error. The V call is TRBV20-1, the J call TRBJ1-5; no reliable D call. CDR1 is DFQATT, CDR2 SNEGSKA, per germline (reference sequence). The CDR3 runs to 14 residues. The V end lost 3 bases, the J end lost 3 bases, and 12 bases lay between the germline ends. The CDR3: CSARRGPTNQPQHY. In DNA form, the CDR3 reads TGCAGTGCTAGGCGCGGGCCGACCAATCAGCCCCAGCATTAT.

As concerns this clonotype: A much larger clonotype is one base distant, so this may be a read error. The CDR3 carries no conserved terminal phenylalanine or tryptophan, so it likely arises from a read error. The chain has TRBV29-1 and TRBJ2-4; D ambiguous. The ends were cut back, 6 bases at V and 3 bases at J, with 6 bases in the middle. Germline loops: CDR1 SQVTM, CDR2 ANQGSEA. The CDR3 is 11 amino acids. Here the CDR3 DNA reads TGCAGCGTGTGGAGCAAAAACATTCAGTACTTA. Protein sequence: CSVWSKNIQYL.

This clonotype appeared many times. The chain employs TRBV20-1 and TRBJ2-2; D gene uncertain. Germline-derived CDR1 and CDR2 are DFQATT and SNEGSKA (reference sequence). The CDR3 is 13 residues long. V lost 3 bases to trimming and J lost 1 base, with 6 bases between them. The CDR3 sequence is CSARTGNTGELFF. The CDR3 DNA follows: TGCAGTGCTAGGACGGGGAACACCGGGGAGCTGTTTTTT.

A word on this clonotype: At one boundary the junction diverges from the germline segment, which might be a read error. The chain recombines TRBV6-1 with TRBJ1-1; D possibly corresponds to TRBD1 (6 bases). The CDR3 spans 14 residues. CDR1 MNHNS and CDR2 SASEGT come from the germline V gene. The CDR3 DNA reads as TGTGCCAGCAGTGACAGGGGAGCCAACACTGAAGCTTTATTT. Translation gives CASSDRGANTEALF.

Remarks on this clonotype: It may be a read error: a sequence one base away is much more abundant. The V and J genes are TRBV20-1 and TRBJ2-7; D is possibly TRBD1 (6 bases). The V end was cut by 6 bases, the J end by 6 bases, with 21 bases between. Germline CDR1 reads DFQATT; CDR2 reads SNEGSKA (reference sequence). The CDR3 extends over 14 amino acids. CDR3 coding DNA: TGCAGTGCCAACCCCGTACAGGGAAGACGCGAGCAGTACTTC. Protein sequence: CSANPVQGRREQYF.

Points on this clonotype: It may be a read error: a sequence one base away is much more abundant. Here the CDR3 DNA reads TGTGCCAGCAGCCATGAAATAGTTCGTGAGCAGTTCTTC. Translating it yields CASSHEIVREQFF. The chain joins TRBV4-2 to TRBJ2-1, with no clear D. The V and J ends lost 3 bases and 9 bases respectively, with 12 bases between them. CDR1 LGHNA and CDR2 YNFKEQ come from the germline V gene. The CDR3 has 13 residues.

V gene TRBV11-3 combines with J gene TRBJ2-1, with D maybe TRBD2 (6 bases). This CDR3 is built from 11 residues. V was trimmed by 9 bases and J by 7 bases, leaving 10 bases between them. Germline loops: CDR1 SGHNT, CDR2 YENEEA. The CDR3 sequence is CASSRENEQFF. The CDR3 DNA is TGTGCCAGTAGCCGGGAGAATGAGCAGTTCTTC.

Details on this clonotype: A much larger clone lies one base from this, so it may be a read error. This chain links TRBV5-4 with TRBJ2-7, with 9 bases that match TRBD2. This CDR3 contains 18 residues. Germline V gives CDR1 SGHNT, CDR2 YYREEE (reference sequence). V was clipped by 0 bases and J by 0 bases; unmatched bases: 10. CDR3 protein: CASSLDASGTVTSYEQYF. CDR3 sequence (DNA): TGTGCCAGCAGCTTGGATGCTAGCGGGACAGTCACCTCCTACGAGCAGTACTTC.

This clonotype has at least ten counts. This chain uses TRBV4-1 with TRBJ2-3; D may be TRBD1 or TRBD2 (6 bases each). CDR3 length: 13 residues. Trimming removed 0 bases at V and 11 bases at J, with 12 bases between. Germline CDR1 MGHRA, CDR2 YSYEKL. The CDR3 coding sequence is TGCGCCAGCAGCCAAGATCGGGGGCGGATGCAGTATTTT. This encodes CASSQDRGRMQYF.

The chain uses TRBV28 and TRBJ1-2, with 11 bases fitting TRBD1. The junction had 7 bases not matched to a gene; V was cut back by 7 bases and J by 0 bases. Germline CDR1 is MDHEN and CDR2 is SYDVKM. The length of the CDR3 is 16 residues. CDR3 sequence reads: CASNRGQGATNYGYTF. CDR3 sequence (DNA): TGTGCCAGCAACCGTGGACAGGGGGCGACTAACTATGGCTACACCTTC.

About this clonotype: This may be a read error: a much more frequent sequence differs by one nucleotide. Here the CDR3 reads CASSYLFGDYDNEHFF. In DNA, the CDR3 is TGTGCCAGCAGTTACCTCTTCGGAGACTATGACAATGAGCATTTCTTC. The genes are TRBV6-2 or TRBV6-3 and TRBJ2-1; perhaps TRBD2 as D (5 bases). The CDR3 extends over 16 amino acids. Germline V CDR1 and CDR2: MNHEY, SVGEGT.

Worth noting for this clonotype: The germline gene is not matched at one end of the junction; a read error may be the cause. The chain recombines TRBV28 with TRBJ2-3; a possible D gene is TRBD2 (5 bases). The CDR3 runs to 16 residues. Germline V gene sequence: CDR1 MDHEN, CDR2 SYDVKM. The CDR3 spells CASTLSGSLITDTQYF. The CDR3 bases are TGTGCCAGCACTTTAAGTGGGAGTCTTATCACAGATACGCAGTATTTT. Supplemented by reference TRBV28 and TRBJ2-3, the full variable domain reads DVKVTQSSRYLVKRTGEKVFLECVQDMDHENMFWYRQDPGLGLRLIYFSYDVKMKEKGDIPEGYSVSREKKERFSLILESASTNQTSMYLCASTLSGSLITDTQYFGPGTRLTVL.

The sample holds one count of this clonotype. A much larger clone lies a single base off, so this may be a read error. V gene TRBV6-2 or TRBV6-3 combines with J gene TRBJ1-2; TRBD1 matches at 10 bases. There are 15 residues in the CDR3. After removal of 6 bases from V and 8 bases from J, the junction contained 12 bases not matched to a gene. Looked up from germline, CDR1 is MNHEY and CDR2 is SVGEGT. The CDR3 bases are TGTGCCAGCAGATACGGGGACAGGGGAAATGGAGGCTACACCTTC. Protein product: CASRYGDRGNGGYTF.

Comments on this clonotype: Given the absence of the conserved phenylalanine or tryptophan at the CDR3 end, a read error is likely. The chain has TRBV20-1 and TRBJ2-6; possibly TRBD1 or TRBD2 for D (6 bases each). The CDR3 contains 15 residues. Germline V gene data show CDR1 as DFQATT and CDR2 as SNEGSKA (reference sequence). CDR3 protein: CSALRGGTGAKVLTL. Here the CDR3 DNA reads TGCAGTGCCCTGAGAGGGGGGACTGGGGCCAAAGTCCTGACTTTG.

Comment on this clonotype: The conserved phenylalanine or tryptophan normally closing the CDR3 is absent here, so this likely arose from a read error. The chain uses TRBV11-2 and TRBJ2-7; 8 nucleotides agree with TRBD2. The CDR3 runs to 13 residues. Trimming removed 6 bases from V and 4 bases from J; junction bases left unmatched: 5. The V gene's germline CDR1 is SGHAT and CDR2 FQNNGV. CDR3 loop: CASRRGVSYEQYL. For the CDR3, the DNA is TGTGCCAGCAGGCGGGGGGTCTCTTACGAGCAGTACTTA.

This clonotype was observed a single time. The chain recombines TRBV20-1 with TRBJ2-5; 8 nucleotides align to TRBD2. This CDR3 has 14 amino acids. Germline assignment: CDR1 DFQATT and CDR2 SNEGSKA (reference sequence). After removal of 3 bases from V and 14 bases from J, the junction contained 17 bases not matched to a gene. DNA of the CDR3: TGCAGTGCTAGTGCTCGCGGGGGGCTGGAGATCCAATACTTC. Protein product: CSASARGGLEIQYF.

V usage is TRBV6-5 and J usage is TRBJ2-5; 7 bases align to TRBD1. V gave up 5 bases and J gave up 3 bases; unmatched junction bases: 12. This CDR3 region has 16 residues. CDR1 and CDR2 (germline): MNHEY, SVGAGI. CDR3 DNA sequence: TGTGCCAGCAGTGCTCTGTCTTACAGGGGAGAAGAGACCCAGTACTTC. Protein sequence: CASSALSYRGEETQYF.

The V call is TRBV11-2, the J call TRBJ2-5, with TRBD2 as a possible D gene (7 bases). Per germline, CDR1 SGHAT and CDR2 FQNNGV. V was shortened by 10 bases and J by 5 bases, with 26 bases between the two germline ends. CDR3 size: 16 residues. Written as DNA, the CDR3 is TGTGCCATCAAGTCCACAATGGGGGGGCCAAAGGAGACCCAGTACTTC. Amino acids: CAIKSTMGGPKETQYF.

Only one count was recorded for this clonotype. At one of its ends the junction is not consistent with the germline gene, which may arise from a read error. The rearrangement joins TRBV20-1 to TRBJ1-5; D might be TRBD1 (5 bases). From germline, CDR1 is DFQATT and CDR2 SNEGSKA (reference sequence). This CDR3 is built from 13 residues. CDR3 coding DNA: TGCAGTGCCAGAGCACGAGGGGACCAGCCCCAGCGTTTT. It codes for CSARARGDQPQRF.

This clonotype was found a few times. This sequence joins TRBV11-2 and TRBJ2-7; 7 bases fit TRBD1. The V gene end was trimmed by 1 base and the J gene end by 2 bases; junction bases not matched to a gene: 8. The CDR3 runs 16 residues. Germline lookup yields CDR1 SGHAT and CDR2 FQNNGV. The CDR3 protein is CASSLVGTELPYEQYF. The DNA of the CDR3 is TGTGCCAGCAGCTTAGTAGGGACAGAACTCCCCTACGAGCAGTACTTC.